This T cell receptor beta chain derives from a study of memory CD4+ T cells and cytomegalovirus serostatus. Method: immunoSEQ multiplex PCR; TCRdb's copy keeps in-frame clones and lacks some. The repertoire has approximately 46,000 clones, 70% to 80% of them found once; the top ten carry approximately 1.2%. Germline V lookup: CDR1 ENHRY, CDR2 SYGVKD. The CDR3 contains 13 residues. J gave up 6 bases and V 8 bases, and 3 bases lay outside the gene matches. The sort gate was single viable CD3+CD4+CD8-CD45RO+ cells for memory CD4+ T cells. CMV serostatus came from serum IgG against pp150, pp28, p38, p52. Study-wide points: 67 of 164 known CMV-associated TCRbeta sequences appeared in CD4+ memory. CMV serostatus prediction reached median AUC approximately 0.95, or 0.91 with US-trained model.

This clone was seen a handful of times. Its antigen is unknown. Sequencing was done on a sample of memory CD4+ T cells from blood. The chain uses TRBV10-3 and TRBJ1-5, with 11 bases aligning to TRBD1. The clonotype comes from an adult in good health and CMV-seronegative. CDR3 region: CAIGQGATQPQHF. The DNA of the CDR3 is TGTGCCATCGGACAGGGGGCCACTCAGCCCCAGCATTTT.